The 25 T cell receptor beta chains presented below share a single source sample, sequenced in a study of blood T cell repertoires in COVID-19. Profiling relied on immunoSEQ multiplex PCR, and the TCRdb table lists in-frame clones only, not all of them. The data hold around 300,000 clones, with around nine tenths observed a single time. The sample consisted of peripheral blood. Receptors originate from a man aged 50 or older with active or convalescent COVID-19.

The CDR3 sequence is CASSRTLNEKLFF. The CDR3 DNA reads as TGTGCCAGCAGTCGGACTCTGAATGAAAAACTGTTTTTT. J is TRBJ1-4 and V is TRBV28; the D is unclear. Trimming removed 5 bases at V and 5 bases at J, with 9 bases between. This CDR3 region has 13 residues. Germline lookup yields CDR1 MDHEN and CDR2 SYDVKM.

The chain's CDR3 is CASSEVWTGSEQYF. Written as DNA, the CDR3 is TGTGCCAGCAGTGAAGTTTGGACAGGGAGCGAGCAGTACTTC. J is TRBJ2-7 and V is TRBV2; 8 bases match TRBD1. After removal of 1 base from V and 6 bases from J, the junction contained 5 bases not matched to a gene. The CDR3 runs to 14 residues. The germline V gene encodes CDR1 SNHLY and CDR2 FYNNEI.

The chain has TRBV6-4 and TRBJ2-1; D may be TRBD2 (6 bases). Trimming left V 0 bases short and J 3 bases short, with 12 bases between. This CDR3 contains 16 residues. Germline V gives CDR1 MRHNA, CDR2 SNTAGT. CDR3 residues: CASSDSGGRYYNEQFF. CDR3 nucleotide sequence: TGTGCCAGCAGTGACTCGGGGGGAAGATACTACAATGAGCAGTTCTTC.

V and J are TRBV4-3 and TRBJ2-7; 9 nucleotides agree with TRBD1. This CDR3 is built from 16 residues. Germline loops: CDR1 LGHNA, CDR2 YSLEER. V lost 0 bases, J lost 1 base, and 4 bases stayed unmatched. The CDR3 DNA is TGCGCCAGCAGCCAAGATACTGGGACAGGGTCCTACGAGCAGTACTTC. It codes for CASSQDTGTGSYEQYF.

The rearrangement links TRBV3-1 (or the pseudogene TRBV3-2) to TRBJ2-3; 7 positions agree with TRBD1. This CDR3 is 14 amino acids long. V was clipped by 4 bases and J by 9 bases; unmatched bases: 10. Germline CDR1 is LGHDT and CDR2 is YNNKEL (reference sequence). The CDR3 spells CASSLEGAKGTQYF. The CDR3 DNA sequence: TGTGCCAGCAGCCTTGAGGGGGCAAAGGGGACGCAGTATTTT.

The chain is built from TRBV2 and TRBJ2-6; 7 bases fit TRBD1. Germline V CDR1 and CDR2: SNHLY, FYNNEI. This CDR3 comprises 15 residues. J was trimmed by 4 bases and V by 7 bases; bases with no gene match: 7. The CDR3 nucleotides are TGTGCCAGCAATTACAGGGGATCCGGGGCCAACGTCCTGACTTTC. This gives the protein CASNYRGSGANVLTF. The entire variable domain, with the rest obtained from reference TRBV2 and TRBJ2-6, is as follows: EPEVTQTPSHQVTQMGQEVILRCVPISNHLYFYWYRQILGQKVEFLVSFYNNEISEKSEIFDDQFSVERPDGSNFTLKIRSTKLEDSAMYFCASNYRGSGANVLTFGAGSRLTVL.

The chain employs TRBV5-1 and TRBJ2-7; a weak D match, TRBD1 (6 bases). The germline CDR1 and CDR2 sequences are SGHRS and YFSETQ. The ends were cut back, 0 bases at V and 5 bases at J, with 15 bases in the middle. The CDR3 loop spans 15 amino acids. The CDR3 loop is CASSLGGPDVHEQYF. CDR3 DNA: TGCGCCAGCAGCTTGGGGGGGCCCGATGTCCACGAGCAGTACTTC.

The J gene is TRBJ2-5, the V gene TRBV29-1, with 7 bases that match TRBD1. Germline values: CDR1 SQVTM, CDR2 ANQGSEA. The CDR3 extends over 12 amino acids. Trimming at V came to 4 bases and at J to 4 bases, leaving 3 bases not matched to a gene. The CDR3: CSVVAGGETQYF. The CDR3 DNA reads TGCAGCGTTGTGGCAGGGGGAGAGACCCAGTACTTC.

V usage is TRBV7-8 and J usage is TRBJ2-1; no firm D call. Between the trimmed V and J ends, which lost 0 bases and 0 bases, there was a span of 6 bases. The CDR3 totals 15 residues. Looked up from germline, CDR1 is SGHVS and CDR2 is FQNEAQ. The CDR3 spells CASSLALASYNEQFF. CDR3 nucleotides: TGTGCCAGCAGCTTAGCCTTAGCCTCCTACAATGAGCAGTTCTTC.

The chain couples TRBV4-1 to TRBJ1-3, with D perhaps matching TRBD1 (6 bases). The CDR3 consists of 15 residues. Germline V gives CDR1 MGHRA, CDR2 YSYEKL. Trimming took 0 bases from V and 5 from J, leaving 11 bases between them. The CDR3 DNA reads as TGCGCCAGCAGCCAAGAAGAACAGGGAAGAAACACCATATATTTT. Translated: CASSQEEQGRNTIYF.

The V call is TRBV6-5, the J call TRBJ1-6; D perhaps matches TRBD1 (5 bases). The CDR3 consists of 13 residues. Germline V gene data show CDR1 as MNHEY and CDR2 as SVGAGI. V was cut by 6 bases and J by 5 bases, with 8 bases left in between. CDR3 region: CASSPRDNSPLHF. The DNA for the CDR3 is TGTGCCAGCAGCCCCAGGGATAATTCACCCCTCCACTTT.

This clone was seen only a few times. V gene TRBV7-6 combines with J gene TRBJ1-5, with TRBD1 matching 9 bases. The CDR3 covers 17 residues. Germline lookup yields CDR1 SGHVS and CDR2 FNYEAQ. Trimming removed 5 bases from V and 0 bases from J; junction bases left unmatched: 8. The CDR3 is CASSPGQGINSNQPQHF. Written as DNA, the CDR3 is TGTGCCAGCAGCCCCGGACAGGGGATAAATAGCAATCAGCCCCAGCATTTT.

The chain links TRBV27 to TRBJ2-3; a possible D gene is TRBD2 (5 bases). Trimming cost V 1 base and J 2 bases, with 10 bases left between them. This CDR3 spans 15 amino acids. Germline CDR1 reads MNHEY; CDR2 reads SMNVEV (reference sequence). CDR3 residues: CASSLYAGPTDTQYF. The CDR3 nucleotides are TGTGCCAGCAGTTTATACGCGGGCCCCACAGATACGCAGTATTTT.

The rearrangement joins TRBV19 to TRBJ1-3; 8 bases match TRBD1. The CDR3 is 14 residues long. The trim removed 10 bases at V and 4 bases at J, leaving 9 bases unmatched. In germline, CDR1 is LNHDA, CDR2 SQIVND (reference sequence). The CDR3 sequence is CATRTGTFGNTIYF. The CDR3 region has the DNA TGTGCCACCCGGACAGGGACCTTCGGAAACACCATATATTTT. The variable domain in full, completed from reference TRBV19 and TRBJ1-3, reads DGGITQSPKYLFRKEGQNVTLSCEQNLNHDAMYWYRQDPGQGLRLIYYSQIVNDFQKGDIAEGYSVSREKKESFPLTVTSAQKNPTAFYLCATRTGTFGNTIYFGEGSWLTVV.

J is TRBJ2-1 and V is TRBV5-1, with 12 bases fitting TRBD2. The ends lost 7 bases at V and 10 bases at J; junction bases unmatched: 12. The germline CDR1 and CDR2 sequences are SGHRS and YFSETQ. The CDR3 sequence is 15 residues long. The CDR3 nucleotides read TGCGCCAGCTGTCCGGGCGGACTAGCGGGAATGGAGCAGTTCTTC. Amino acids: CASCPGGLAGMEQFF.

This chain joins TRBV28 and TRBJ1-2, with a tentative D call TRBD1 (6 bases). Germline V gene lookup returns CDR1 MDHEN and CDR2 SYDVKM. The CDR3 is 14 residues long. V lost 6 bases and J lost 9, with 20 bases in between. The CDR3 nucleotides are TGTGCCAGCAGCCACCGGGACAATCTCAGTCGCTACACCTTC. Translated: CASSHRDNLSRYTF.

The chain uses TRBV7-9 and TRBJ2-1, with a weak D call TRBD2 (6 bases). The CDR3 is made up of 16 amino acids. V was trimmed by 4 bases and J by 5 bases, leaving 18 bases between them. Germline V CDR1 and CDR2: SEHNR, FQNEAQ (reference sequence). This chain's CDR3 is CASSYSPRGTHNEQFF. CDR3 DNA sequence: TGTGCCAGCAGCTATTCCCCCCGGGGGACCCACAATGAGCAGTTCTTC.

The chain is built from TRBV5-6 and TRBJ2-1, with TRBD1 matching 11 bases. The CDR3 consists of 17 residues. J was trimmed by 3 bases and V by 3 bases; bases with no gene match: 8. Germline-derived CDR1 and CDR2 are SGHDT and YYEEEE. This chain's CDR3 is CASSWGEGTGGYNEQFF. CDR3 coding DNA: TGTGCCAGCAGCTGGGGAGAGGGGACAGGGGGCTACAATGAGCAGTTCTTC.

The chain uses TRBV28 and TRBJ1-1; D remains ambiguous. This CDR3 region has 13 residues. Germline-derived CDR1 and CDR2 are MDHEN and SYDVKM. The V gene lost 3 bases and the J gene lost 2 bases, with 7 bases spanning the gap. The CDR3, as DNA: TGTGCCAGCAGTTTCGAGGAAAACACTGAAGCTTTCTTT. As protein: CASSFEENTEAFF.

This chain connects TRBV2 to TRBJ1-2; D may be TRBD1 (6 bases). The CDR3 has 13 amino acids. Trimming left V 4 bases short and J 8 bases short, with 14 bases between. Germline V CDR1 and CDR2: SNHLY, FYNNEI. CDR3 nucleotides: TGTGCCAGCAGTGCGCAGGAGGGGGGGGGCTACACCTTC. It codes for CASSAQEGGGYTF.

The chain is built from TRBV19 and TRBJ1-4; D gene ambiguous. Deletions cut 5 bases from V and 7 bases from J, with 14 bases between. The germline V gene encodes CDR1 LNHDA and CDR2 SQIVND (reference sequence). The CDR3 consists of 14 residues. CDR3: CASSLITDAEKLFF. The CDR3 DNA reads as TGTGCCAGTAGTCTAATTACAGATGCTGAAAAACTGTTTTTT.

This clone was seen only once. The chain couples TRBV28 to TRBJ2-1; a possible D gene is TRBD2 (6 bases). V lost 6 bases to trimming and J lost 2 bases, with 11 bases between them. CDR3 length: 14 residues. The V gene's germline CDR1 is MDHEN and CDR2 SYDVKM. CDR3 region: CASSGSGTYNEQFF. Here the CDR3 DNA reads TGTGCCAGCAGCGGGAGCGGCACCTACAATGAGCAGTTCTTC.

V and J are TRBV20-1 and TRBJ1-2; TRBD1 matches 9 bases. V lost 3 bases and J lost 3; bases outside the gene matches: 8. The CDR3 has 15 residues. CDR1 and CDR2 from the germline V gene are DFQATT and SNEGSKA (reference sequence). DNA of the CDR3: TGCAGTGCTAGTACAGGGGGCATGTTCGACTATGGCTACACCTTC. As protein: CSASTGGMFDYGYTF.

Points on this clone: Compared with germline, one end of the junction differs, possibly owing to a read error. The rearrangement links TRBV7-7 to TRBJ2-2; 11 bases map to TRBD1. The germline V gene encodes CDR1 SSHAT and CDR2 FNYEAQ (reference sequence). The CDR3 is 16 amino acids. The CDR3 DNA sequence: TGTGCTAGCAGCCGGACAGGGGGCGCGAACACCGGGGAGCTGTTTTTT. This encodes CASSRTGGANTGELFF.

CDR3 sequence: CASSEGLAGGEETQYF. The DNA for the CDR3 is TGTGCCAGCAGTGAGGGACTAGCGGGAGGGGAAGAGACCCAGTACTTC. The chain has TRBV2 and TRBJ2-5, with 16 bases fitting TRBD2. Trimming removed 3 bases from V and 3 bases from J; junction bases left unmatched: 1. The CDR3 sequence is 16 residues long. Germline V gives CDR1 SNHLY, CDR2 FYNNEI.